This TCR beta chain originates from a study of T cell changes during pregnancy in multiple sclerosis. Germline CDR1 is SGHNT and CDR2 is YYREEE (reference sequence). There are 16 residues in the CDR3. Trimming took 1 base from V and 2 from J; bases not matched to a gene: 5. Clones were sequenced by immunoSEQ multiplex PCR, and TCRdb holds only the in-frame ones, with some missing. The sample lists tens of thousands of clones, approximately 91% occurring once. This chain links TRBV5-4 with TRBJ1-3; TRBD1 matches at 8 bases. This TCR derives from a female donor with multiple sclerosis, enrolled in a pregnancy study. The source material was peripheral blood, sampled before pregnancy. The CDR3 DNA sequence: TGTGCCAGCAGCTTGATCCAGGGGGCAGCTGGAAACACCATATATTTT. Residues: CASSLIQGAAGNTIYF.